This passage covers 9 T cell receptor beta chains from one sample sequenced in a study of OX40 agonist ivuxolimab in advanced cancers. Method: immunoSEQ multiplex PCR; TCRdb's copy keeps in-frame clones and lacks some. Altogether roughly 140,000 clones are present, around 94% being singletons, with the ten largest covering around 0.33%. This sample comprised CD4+ or CD8+ T cells sorted from blood, obtained in a trial of the OX40 agonist ivuxolimab. The receptors shown here come from an adult with an advanced solid tumor such as melanoma, head and neck, liver or kidney cancer.

The chain couples TRBV18 to TRBJ2-1, with unresolved D. Trimming removed 0 bases at V and 0 bases at J, with 12 bases between. This CDR3 is built from 17 residues. Looked up from germline, CDR1 is KGHSH and CDR2 is LQKENI. CDR3 sequence reads: CASSPPGSASSYNEQFF. CDR3 coding DNA: TGTGCCAGCTCACCACCGGGTTCAGCGAGCTCCTACAATGAGCAGTTCTTC. Complete variable domain (other parts from reference TRBV18 and TRBJ2-1): NAGVMQNPRHLVRRRGQEARLRCSPMKGHSHVYWYRQLPEEGLKFMVYLQKENIIDESGMPKERFSAEFPKEGPSILRIQQVVRGDSAAYFCASSPPGSASSYNEQFFGPGTRLTVL.

The chain is built from TRBV10-3 and TRBJ2-7, with 11 bases aligning to TRBD2. Trimming removed 6 bases from V and 3 bases from J; junction bases left unmatched: 13. This CDR3 has 17 amino acids. Germline V gives CDR1 ENHRY, CDR2 SYGVKD. CDR3 region: CAISFGLTSGSSYEQYF. The CDR3, as DNA: TGTGCCATCAGCTTTGGATTAACTAGCGGGAGTAGCTACGAGCAGTACTTC.

The V and J genes are TRBV9 and TRBJ1-1, with D tentatively TRBD1 (6 bases). This CDR3 comprises 17 residues. From germline, CDR1 is SGDLS and CDR2 YYNGEE. Trimming removed 7 bases at V and 6 bases at J, with 28 bases between. The CDR3 region has the DNA TGTGCCAGCTTAGGACAGACTCAACCTCCTTTGTGGTCTGAAGCTTTCTTT. Translation: CASLGQTQPPLWSEAFF.

The genes are TRBV7-9 and TRBJ2-7; the D is unclear. CDR3 length: 13 residues. Trimming took 4 bases from V and 3 from J, leaving 10 bases between them. Germline assignment: CDR1 SEHNR and CDR2 FQNEAQ (reference sequence). The CDR3 region has the DNA TGTGCCAGCAGCTCCCGTCGCAACTACGAGCAGTACTTC. Translated, it gives CASSSRRNYEQYF.

The chain is built from TRBV6-6 and TRBJ1-1; D uncertain. The V gene lost 7 bases and the J gene lost 3 bases, with 6 bases spanning the gap. Germline lookup yields CDR1 MNHNY and CDR2 SVGAGI (reference sequence). CDR3 size: 11 residues. CDR3 sequence: CASNRYTEAFF. DNA for the CDR3: TGTGCCAGCAACCGGTACACTGAAGCTTTCTTT.

J is TRBJ2-5 and V is TRBV7-8; 11 bases line up with TRBD2. The J call is in doubt because the DNA end fits TRBJ2-7 better. Germline loops: CDR1 SGHVS, CDR2 FQNEAQ. The CDR3 contains 19 residues. The CDR3 sequence: CASSRRLAGGPQINYEQYF. The CDR3 DNA is TGTGCCAGCAGCCGCCGTCTAGCGGGAGGACCCCAGATAAACTACGAGCAGTACTTC.

The chain recombines TRBV7-2 with TRBJ2-5; 9 positions match TRBD2. The CDR3 is made up of 15 amino acids. The germline CDR1 and CDR2 sequences are SGHTA and FQGNSA. V lost 2 bases to trimming and J lost 5 bases; unmatched junction nucleotides: 6. The CDR3 coding sequence is TGTGCCAGCAGCTTAAGGCTAGCGGGACGGGAGACCCAGTACTTC. The encoded protein is CASSLRLAGRETQYF.

This chain links TRBV6-5 with TRBJ2-1, with TRBD2 matching over 16 bases. The V segment lost 5 bases and the J segment 9 bases; nucleotides outside the gene matches: 4. This CDR3 contains 15 residues. Germline V gives CDR1 MNHEY, CDR2 SVGAGI. CDR3 bases: TGTGCCAGCAGTCCCGGGACTAGCGGGAGGGGTGAGCAGTTCTTC. It codes for CASSPGTSGRGEQFF.

The chain recombines TRBV11-2 with TRBJ2-6, with 10 bases identical to TRBD1. The CDR3 spans 18 residues. The V and J ends lost 1 base and 0 bases, in that order; junction bases with no gene match: 3. The germline CDR1 and CDR2 sequences are SGHAT and FQNNGV. Here the CDR3 DNA reads TGTGCCAGCAGCTTAGTGTGGACAGGGGGCTCTGGGGCCAACGTCCTGACTTTC. Translated: CASSLVWTGGSGANVLTF.